Shown below are 22 T cell receptor beta chains from a single sample sequenced in a study of blood T cell repertoires in COVID-19. Measured with immunoSEQ multiplex PCR; TCRdb has only the in-frame clones, and not every one. The table has some 200,000 clones, roughly 84% seen once; the top ten hold 13%. Sequenced sample: peripheral blood. The receptor source for this set is a human donor in a cohort sampled during active COVID-19.

CDR3 region: CSVTETSGSQNEQFF. The CDR3 coding sequence is TGCAGCGTGACTGAGACTAGCGGGAGTCAAAATGAGCAGTTCTTC. The chain combines TRBV29-1 with TRBJ2-1; 12 bases are a match to TRBD2. V was clipped by 6 bases and J by 7 bases; unmatched bases: 10. The CDR3 has 15 amino acids. Per germline, CDR1 SQVTM and CDR2 ANQGSEA.

The genes are TRBV4-2 and TRBJ2-3, with 12 positions matching TRBD2. Trimming at V came to 1 base and at J to 7 bases, leaving 6 bases not matched to a gene. CDR3 length equals 16 residues. Germline assignment: CDR1 LGHNA and CDR2 YNFKEQ. CDR3 in DNA: TGTGCCAGCAGCCAAGGGACTAGCGGGATCACTTATACGCAGTATTTT. This encodes CASSQGTSGITYTQYF.

The chain recombines TRBV28 with TRBJ2-7; 8 bases are a match to TRBD1. The germline V gene has CDR1 MDHEN and CDR2 SYDVKM. This CDR3 is 21 amino acids long. The junction had 25 bases not matched to a gene; V was cut back by 2 bases and J by 4 bases. The CDR3 region has the DNA TGTGCCAGCAGTTTAAGTCTCTGGGGTAGGAGTAGAGGACAGGGTTATTACGAGCAGTACTTC. It specifies CASSLSLWGRSRGQGYYEQYF.

The gene calls are TRBV2 and TRBJ2-7; tentatively, D is TRBD2 (7 bases). Germline V CDR1 and CDR2: SNHLY, FYNNEI. This CDR3 has 16 residues. Trimming cost V 2 bases and J 4 bases, with 18 bases left between them. The chain's CDR3 is CASSEMQIRGGYEQYF. For the CDR3, the DNA is TGTGCCAGCAGTGAAATGCAGATTAGGGGGGGGTACGAGCAGTACTTC.

This chain joins TRBV7-9 and TRBJ2-1; D is possibly TRBD1 (7 bases). The CDR3 consists of 14 residues. V lost 5 bases and J 6 bases, leaving 14 bases between the germline ends. Germline V lookup: CDR1 SEHNR, CDR2 FQNEAQ (reference sequence). As DNA, the CDR3 is TGTGCCAGCAGCCCCGGGCAGGGGGGCAATGAGCAGTTCTTC. Translated, it gives CASSPGQGGNEQFF.

In this sample, this clone turned up a few times. The CDR3 sequence: CASSQGTGGTIEQFF. The CDR3 DNA reads TGTGCCAGCAGCCAGGGGACAGGGGGTACCATTGAGCAGTTCTTC. The V and J genes are TRBV3-1 (or the pseudogene TRBV3-2) and TRBJ2-1; 11 nucleotides align to TRBD1. The CDR3 is 15 amino acids. The germline V gene has CDR1 LGHDT and CDR2 YNNKEL (reference sequence). Germline trimming cut 3 bases from V and 9 bases from J; bases unmatched to any gene: 7.

Here the CDR3 reads CASSLGTSGTTDTQYF. The DNA of the CDR3 is TGTGCCAGCAGCTTGGGGACTAGCGGAACCACAGATACGCAGTATTTT. V is TRBV7-9 and J is TRBJ2-3; TRBD2 matches 11 bases. Germline assignment: CDR1 SEHNR and CDR2 FQNEAQ (reference sequence). The CDR3 runs to 16 residues. Trimming removed 3 bases from V and 2 bases from J; junction bases left unmatched: 4.

The V and J genes are TRBV30 and TRBJ2-7, with D possibly TRBD1 on 5 matching bases. Germline CDR1 GTSNPN, CDR2 SVGIG (reference sequence). V shed 7 bases and J shed 3 bases, with 13 bases lying between them. The CDR3 loop spans 12 amino acids. For the CDR3, the DNA is TGTGCCTTTCAGGGTAGTGACTACGAGCAGTACTTC. Amino acid sequence: CAFQGSDYEQYF.

The chain employs TRBV11-2 and TRBJ2-1; possibly TRBD2 for D (6 bases). V dropped 1 base and J dropped 9 bases, with 19 bases sitting between them. Germline assignment: CDR1 SGHAT and CDR2 FQNNGV. The CDR3 extends over 16 amino acids. The CDR3 nucleotides read TGTGCCAGCAGCTTAGTGGCGGGAACGAGATCCCGTGAGCAGTTCTTC. Amino acid sequence: CASSLVAGTRSREQFF.

This clone appeared a few times. This chain joins TRBV7-8 and TRBJ2-7; the match to TRBD2 covers 9 bases. The CDR3 loop spans 13 amino acids. V lost 2 bases to trimming and J lost 5 bases; unmatched junction nucleotides: 1. Germline V gene data show CDR1 as SGHVS and CDR2 as FQNEAQ. CDR3: CASSLRLADEQYF. The DNA of the CDR3 is TGTGCCAGCAGCTTAAGACTAGCGGACGAGCAGTACTTC.

The chain is built from TRBV27 and TRBJ2-7; the D is unclear. The CDR3 runs to 13 residues. V was clipped by 8 bases and J by 3 bases, with 14 bases between them. Germline CDR1 is MNHEY and CDR2 is SMNVEV (reference sequence). CDR3 protein: CASCPTNHYEQYF. In nucleotides, the CDR3 is TGTGCCAGCTGTCCCACAAATCACTACGAGCAGTACTTC.

This chain links TRBV6-1 with TRBJ1-5; 8 positions agree with TRBD1. V gave up 0 bases and J gave up 4 bases; unmatched junction bases: 11. CDR1 and CDR2 from the germline V gene are MNHNS and SASEGT. This CDR3 has 18 amino acids. The CDR3 nucleotides read TGTGCCAGCAGTGAAGCCTTCGGCAGGGGGCTGGGAAATCAGCCCCAGCATTTT. This encodes CASSEAFGRGLGNQPQHF.

V usage is TRBV20-1 and J usage is TRBJ2-5; TRBD2 is a possible D gene (7 bases). With 8 bases removed from V and 9 bases from J, the gap between germline ends came to 16 bases. The CDR3 runs 11 residues. Germline V gives CDR1 DFQATT, CDR2 SNEGSKA (reference sequence). The CDR3 is CSFGTGGPQYF. CDR3 coding DNA: TGCAGTTTTGGGACCGGGGGGCCCCAGTACTTC.

In its sample, this clone was seen once. The chain links TRBV28 to TRBJ2-3, with 7 bases identical to TRBD1. Germline lookup yields CDR1 MDHEN and CDR2 SYDVKM. V dropped 6 bases and J dropped 0; count of bases not matched to a gene: 3. The CDR3 extends over 14 amino acids. The DNA of the CDR3 is TGTGCCAGCAGGCCGACAGGGAGCACAGATACGCAGTATTTT. The encoded protein is CASRPTGSTDTQYF.

This clone was seen a handful of times. V and J are TRBV5-4 and TRBJ1-2; 7 positions match TRBD1. The germline V gene has CDR1 SGHNT and CDR2 YYREEE (reference sequence). The CDR3 covers 17 residues. Trimming took 4 bases from V and 4 from J; bases not matched to a gene: 16. CDR3 coding DNA: TGTGCCAGCAGCGTCGACCCTAACAGGGGAGTTAGCTATGGCTACACCTTC. This gives the protein CASSVDPNRGVSYGYTF.

This chain joins TRBV7-2 and TRBJ2-1; 8 nucleotides match TRBD2. Germline V CDR1 and CDR2: SGHTA, FQGNSA. Trimming removed 5 bases from V and 9 bases from J; junction bases left unmatched: 18. The CDR3 has 17 amino acids. In DNA, the CDR3 is TGTGCCAGCAGCCCAAGGTTCTTACTAGCGGCGTGGGGTGAGCAGTTCTTC. Translated, it gives CASSPRFLLAAWGEQFF.

The chain uses TRBV5-4 and TRBJ2-7; maybe TRBD1 (5 bases). Germline CDR1 is SGHNT and CDR2 is YYREEE (reference sequence). V was cut by 1 base and J by 6 bases, with 11 bases left in between. The CDR3 is 13 residues long. The chain's CDR3 is CASSLIGAVEQYF. The CDR3 DNA sequence: TGTGCCAGCAGCTTGATTGGGGCGGTCGAGCAGTACTTC.

This chain's CDR3 is CAWSHRVEQYF. CDR3 DNA: TGTGCCTGGAGCCACAGGGTCGAGCAGTACTTC. V gene TRBV30 combines with J gene TRBJ2-7, with D perhaps TRBD1 (6 bases). From germline, CDR1 is GTSNPN and CDR2 SVGIG (reference sequence). The CDR3 spans 11 residues. The V gene lost 3 bases and the J gene lost 6 bases, with 9 bases spanning the gap.

This clone appeared once. The chain carries TRBV11-3 and TRBJ2-5; D ambiguous. Between the trimmed V and J ends, which lost 1 base and 3 bases, there was a span of 6 bases. Germline CDR1 reads SGHNT; CDR2 reads YENEEA. The CDR3 extends over 13 amino acids. CDR3 bases: TGTGCCAGCAGCTTAGCGGTGGAAGAGACCCAGTACTTC. Protein: CASSLAVEETQYF.

V and J are TRBV2 and TRBJ2-2, with 9 bases fitting TRBD1. CDR1 is SNHLY, CDR2 FYNNEI, per germline. CDR3 length: 17 residues. V lost 4 bases, J lost 3 bases, and 9 bases stayed unmatched. The CDR3 spells CASSARSGTGYTGELFF. Written as DNA, the CDR3 is TGTGCCAGCAGTGCAAGATCCGGGACAGGGTACACCGGGGAGCTGTTTTTT.

The chain combines TRBV2 with TRBJ2-7; the D gene is possibly TRBD2 (6 bases). Trimming took 10 bases from V and 2 from J, leaving 12 bases between them. This CDR3 contains 12 residues. The V gene's germline CDR1 is SNHLY and CDR2 FYNNEI. The CDR3 region is CAIEGLTYEQYF. CDR3 nucleotides: TGTGCCATTGAGGGACTCACCTACGAGCAGTACTTC.

This chain joins TRBV11-3 and TRBJ2-2; TRBD1 might be the D (5 bases). The CDR3 consists of 14 residues. Trimming took 5 bases from V and 1 from J, leaving 8 bases between them. Per germline, CDR1 SGHNT and CDR2 YENEEA. The CDR3 here is CASSVRGNTGELFF. CDR3 nucleotides: TGTGCCAGCAGCGTTAGGGGGAACACCGGGGAGCTGTTTTTT.